This TCR beta chain was identified during a study of T cell responses to AZD1222 COVID-19 vaccine. Turning to this clone: What it binds is not known.

Study-wide results and limits: White British ancestry dominated among donors, who included more females, and clonal diversity was possibly underestimated. Of spike-specific TCRs, nearly half reportedly target regions left unmutated in variants. The span of vaccine-associated CD4 TCRs extended across spike, with dominance at 160-218 and 743-854.

Trimming stripped 6 bases from V and 3 bases from J, with 11 bases between. This CDR3 is built from 13 residues. Looked up from germline, CDR1 is MNHEY and CDR2 is SVGEGT. Method: immunoSEQ multiplex PCR; TCRdb's copy keeps in-frame clones and lacks some. Of 150,000 to 200,000 clones in the sample, about 92% were seen once. The specimen comprised peripheral blood, sampled on day 0 of AZD1222 vaccination. The chain uses TRBV6-2 or TRBV6-3 and TRBJ1-2; a weak D match, TRBD1 (6 bases). The clonotype comes from an adult in good health. CDR3 nucleotide sequence: TGTGCCAGCAGCAGACAGGTGGACTATGGCTACACCTTC. Translation: CASSRQVDYGYTF.